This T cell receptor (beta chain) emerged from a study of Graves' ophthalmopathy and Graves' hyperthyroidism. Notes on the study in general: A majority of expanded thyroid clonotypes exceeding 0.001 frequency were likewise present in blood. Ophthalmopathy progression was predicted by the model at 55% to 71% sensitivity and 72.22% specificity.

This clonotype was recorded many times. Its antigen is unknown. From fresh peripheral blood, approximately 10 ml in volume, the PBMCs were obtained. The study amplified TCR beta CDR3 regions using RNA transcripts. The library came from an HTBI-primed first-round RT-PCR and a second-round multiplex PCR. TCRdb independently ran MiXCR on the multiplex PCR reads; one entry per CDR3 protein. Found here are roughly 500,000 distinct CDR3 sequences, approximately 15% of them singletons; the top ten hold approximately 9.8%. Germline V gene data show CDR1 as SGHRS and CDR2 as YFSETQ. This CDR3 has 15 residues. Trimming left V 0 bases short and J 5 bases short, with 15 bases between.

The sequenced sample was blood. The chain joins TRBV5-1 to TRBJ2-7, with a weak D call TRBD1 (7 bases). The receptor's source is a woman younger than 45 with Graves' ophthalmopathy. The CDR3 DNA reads TGCGCCAGCAGCTTGGTATCCAGGGGGGCCAACGAGCAGTACTTC. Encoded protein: CASSLVSRGANEQYF.